What follows are 27 T cell receptor beta chains derived from one specimen sequenced in a study of control samples from healthy donors and cancer patients. TCRdb's table, derived via immunoSEQ multiplex PCR, lists solely in-frame clones and lacks some. The sample consists of about 120,000 clones, over 90% of them appearing once. The sequencing sample was made of blood. The receptors were gathered from a man aged 25-45 years in good health.

The gene calls are TRBV5-1 and TRBJ2-7, with TRBD2 matching over 10 bases. Trimming removed 2 bases from V and 0 bases from J; junction bases left unmatched: 5. CDR1 is SGHRS, CDR2 YFSETQ, per germline. This CDR3 has 16 residues. CDR3 amino acids: CASSLSTSGYSYEQYF. The CDR3 bases are TGCGCCAGCAGCTTATCGACTAGCGGGTACTCCTACGAGCAGTACTTC.

V usage is TRBV5-1 and J usage is TRBJ2-1; the match to TRBD2 covers 12 bases. The CDR3 runs 16 residues. The germline gives CDR1 SGHRS, CDR2 YFSETQ. V lost 0 bases and J lost 10; bases outside the gene matches: 8. CDR3 loop: CASSLDASGGAREQFF. DNA of the CDR3: TGCGCCAGCAGCTTGGACGCTAGCGGGGGGGCCAGGGAGCAGTTCTTC.

The count of this clone is one. V and J are TRBV28 and TRBJ2-5; D not certain. V shed 1 base and J shed 0 bases, with 3 bases lying between them. The germline V gene has CDR1 MDHEN and CDR2 SYDVKM. The CDR3 is 13 amino acids. CDR3 in amino acids: CASSLFDQETQYF. DNA for the CDR3: TGTGCCAGCAGTTTATTCGACCAAGAGACCCAGTACTTC.

In the case of this clone: Other DNA sequences in this sample translate to the same CDR3. The rearrangement links TRBV6-1 to TRBJ2-2, with 8 bases lining up with TRBD2. CDR1 and CDR2 (germline): MNHNS, SASEGT. The CDR3 runs to 18 residues. With V trimmed by 4 bases and J by 3 bases, 13 bases remained unmatched. CDR3 bases: TGTGCCAGCAGTGGCATCTACGGGGGGGCGGGGGACACCGGGGAGCTGTTTTTT. Translation: CASSGIYGGAGDTGELFF.

This clone was seen only once. V is TRBV7-9 and J is TRBJ2-3, with D maybe TRBD2 (6 bases). This CDR3 contains 17 residues. Looked up from germline, CDR1 is SEHNR and CDR2 is FQNEAQ (reference sequence). V lost 5 bases to trimming and J lost 4 bases, with 22 bases between them. In nucleotides, the CDR3 is TGTGCCAGCAGCCCCCCGCGGGATCGAGCCCTAGCAGATACGCAGTATTTT. It encodes CASSPPRDRALADTQYF.

This clone was recorded a few times. This rearrangement joins TRBV25-1 to TRBJ2-3; D unresolved. Trimming stripped 1 base from V and 2 bases from J, with 13 bases between. This CDR3 contains 16 residues. Germline V gene sequence: CDR1 MGHDK, CDR2 SYGVNS. The CDR3 here is CASSEWGSADTDTQYF. For the CDR3, the DNA is TGTGCCAGCAGTGAATGGGGATCTGCCGACACAGATACGCAGTATTTT.

The V and J genes are TRBV10-3 and TRBJ1-1, with 9 bases identical to TRBD1. CDR1 ENHRY and CDR2 SYGVKD come from the germline V gene. The CDR3 contains 14 residues. The ends lost 5 bases at V and 2 bases at J; junction bases unmatched: 3. CDR3 sequence: CAISWDRENTEAFF. The CDR3 DNA sequence: TGTGCCATCAGTTGGGACAGGGAAAACACTGAAGCTTTCTTT.

The V call is TRBV6-5, the J call TRBJ1-3, with D maybe TRBD1 (6 bases). Germline values: CDR1 MNHEY, CDR2 SVGAGI. The V and J ends lost 0 bases and 4 bases respectively, with 10 bases between them. The CDR3 loop spans 15 amino acids. In DNA, the CDR3 is TGTGCCAGCAGTTACTCGCAGGGGTGGGGAAACACCATATATTTT. This gives the protein CASSYSQGWGNTIYF.

The chain has TRBV6-5 and TRBJ2-2; 11 bases map to TRBD1. Per the germline V gene, CDR1 is MNHEY and CDR2 is SVGAGI. Trimming at V came to 5 bases and at J to 3 bases, leaving 2 bases not matched to a gene. The CDR3 spans 15 residues. Written as DNA, the CDR3 is TGTGCCAGCAGTCCGGGACAGGGGGACACCGGGGAGCTGTTTTTT. This codes for CASSPGQGDTGELFF.

The rearrangement links TRBV28 to TRBJ1-5; D is unclear. Germline lookup yields CDR1 MDHEN and CDR2 SYDVKM. The germline V and J ends were trimmed by 3 bases and 7 bases, with 7 bases remaining between them. CDR3 size: 12 residues. The CDR3 nucleotides read TGTGCCAGCAGTTTTGGGCAGCAGCCCCAGCATTTT. Translated, it gives CASSFGQQPQHF. Based on the CDR3 plus reference TRBV28 and TRBJ1-5, the full variable domain is DVKVTQSSRYLVKRTGEKVFLECVQDMDHENMFWYRQDPGLGLRLIYFSYDVKMKEKGDIPEGYSVSREKKERFSLILESASTNQTSMYLCASSFGQQPQHFGDGTRLSIL.

This clone was counted between two and nine times. V is TRBV11-2 and J is TRBJ1-5, with 7 bases matching TRBD1. Germline-derived CDR1 and CDR2 are SGHAT and FQNNGV. V lost 4 bases and J lost 5; bases outside the gene matches: 5. CDR3 size: 14 residues. This CDR3 reads CASSSTGPDQPQHF. DNA of the CDR3: TGTGCCAGCAGCTCGACAGGGCCAGATCAGCCCCAGCATTTT.

In this sample, this clone turned up once. The chain employs TRBV2 and TRBJ1-5, with no clear D. CDR3 size: 16 residues. Trimming took off 6 bases at V and 0 bases at J, with 15 bases between the two ends. Germline CDR1 is SNHLY and CDR2 is FYNNEI. CDR3 region: CASSAFEGRSNQPQHF. In nucleotides, the CDR3 is TGTGCCAGCAGCGCTTTTGAGGGCCGTAGCAATCAGCCCCAGCATTTT.

The V and J genes are TRBV19 and TRBJ1-2; maybe TRBD1 (5 bases). CDR3 length: 15 amino acids. V shed 5 bases and J shed 5 bases, with 18 bases lying between them. Germline loops: CDR1 LNHDA, CDR2 SQIVND (reference sequence). Written as DNA, the CDR3 is TGTGCCAGTAGTCCCTCCCCCGGGGGATATTATGGCTACACCTTC. Encoded protein: CASSPSPGGYYGYTF.

This clone has only a few counts. V is TRBV5-1 and J is TRBJ1-4; D may be TRBD1 (5 bases). The CDR3 totals 15 residues. Trimming took 0 bases from V and 3 from J, leaving 9 bases between them. Germline CDR1 is SGHRS and CDR2 is YFSETQ. CDR3 sequence (DNA): TGCGCCAGCAGCTTGGACAGGCGATCTAATGAAAAACTGTTTTTT. This translates into CASSLDRRSNEKLFF.

The chain joins TRBV10-3 to TRBJ1-2; a weak D match, TRBD1 (6 bases). The CDR3 contains 11 residues. Germline V CDR1 and CDR2: ENHRY, SYGVKD. V shed 8 bases and J shed 10 bases, with 14 bases lying between them. CDR3 in amino acids: CAIQRGGDYTF. The DNA of the CDR3 is TGTGCCATCCAACGAGGGGGTGACTACACCTTC.

This rearrangement joins TRBV6-5 to TRBJ2-1; D is tentatively TRBD1 or TRBD2 (5 bases each). Germline V CDR1 and CDR2: MNHEY, SVGAGI. The germline V and J ends were trimmed by 6 bases and 6 bases, with 12 bases remaining between them. This CDR3 has 13 amino acids. The DNA for the CDR3 is TGTGCCAGCAGGGCCCCTGGGGGCAATGAGCAGTTCTTC. Residues: CASRAPGGNEQFF.

The V and J genes are TRBV6-2 or TRBV6-3 and TRBJ1-6; TRBD1 is a possible D gene (6 bases). There are 14 residues in the CDR3. Germline values: CDR1 MNHEY, CDR2 SVGEGT. With 5 bases removed from V and 7 bases from J, the gap between germline ends came to 12 bases. The DNA for the CDR3 is TGTGCCAGCAGTCAGGACAGCCAAAATTCACCCCTCCACTTT. It is translated as CASSQDSQNSPLHF.

This chain connects TRBV7-2 to TRBJ2-1; TRBD2 agrees at 7 bases. With V trimmed by 5 bases and J by 0 bases, 10 bases remained unmatched. CDR3 length: 17 residues. Germline CDR1 reads SGHTA; CDR2 reads FQGNSA. The CDR3 reads CASSQEAGLGSYNEQFF. The CDR3 DNA reads as TGTGCCAGCAGCCAGGAAGCGGGGCTTGGCTCCTACAATGAGCAGTTCTTC. Full variable domain (missing parts from reference TRBV7-2 and TRBJ2-1): GAGVSQSPSNKVTEKGKDVELRCDPISGHTALYWYRQSLGQGLEFLIYFQGNSAPDKSGLPSDRFSAERTGGSVSTLTIQRTQQEDSAVYLCASSQEAGLGSYNEQFFGPGTRLTVL.

In its sample, this clone was seen once. The V and J genes are TRBV3-1 (or the pseudogene TRBV3-2) and TRBJ1-2, with 8 bases identical to TRBD1. V lost 2 bases and J lost 0; bases outside the gene matches: 5. This CDR3 spans 16 amino acids. Looked up from germline, CDR1 is LGHDT and CDR2 is YNNKEL (reference sequence). The CDR3 nucleotides read TGTGCCAGCAGCCAAAGGGACAGGTTAGCTAACTATGGCTACACCTTC. It specifies CASSQRDRLANYGYTF.

This clone was seen only a few times. This chain joins TRBV7-9 and TRBJ2-3; 7 bases match TRBD1. V shed 8 bases and J 4 bases; nucleotides not matched to a gene: 6. Germline V gene sequence: CDR1 SEHNR, CDR2 FQNEAQ (reference sequence). This CDR3 has 13 amino acids. In nucleotides, the CDR3 is TGTGCCAGCGACAGGGATAGCGCAGATACGCAGTATTTT. It translates to CASDRDSADTQYF.

The chain couples TRBV24-1 to TRBJ2-3, with TRBD2 matching over 12 bases. This CDR3 region has 17 residues. The germline gives CDR1 KGHDR, CDR2 SFDVKD. V shed 4 bases, J shed 3 bases, and the junction held 7 bases outside the gene matches. The CDR3 nucleotides read TGTGCCACCAGTGACCATCGACTAGCGGGGGAGACAGATACGCAGTATTTT. It codes for CATSDHRLAGETDTQYF.

The chain combines TRBV6-6 with TRBJ2-4; tentative D call: TRBD2 (6 bases). The V and J ends lost 6 bases and 0 bases respectively, with 15 bases between them. Germline V gives CDR1 MNHNY, CDR2 SVGAGI (reference sequence). The CDR3 has 16 residues. DNA of the CDR3: TGTGCCAGCAGCACACCTCGGGAGCTAGCCAAAAACATTCAGTACTTC. Its translation is CASSTPRELAKNIQYF.

The rearrangement links TRBV11-2 to TRBJ2-3, with 7 bases identical to TRBD2. There are 17 residues in the CDR3. In germline, CDR1 is SGHAT, CDR2 FQNNGV. With V trimmed by 2 bases and J by 5 bases, 13 bases remained unmatched. Here the CDR3 reads CASSLFRMGSGEDTQYF. The DNA for the CDR3 is TGTGCCAGCAGCTTATTCCGCATGGGGAGCGGGGAAGATACGCAGTATTTT.

This clone came up a few times. The V and J genes are TRBV24-1 and TRBJ2-7; D is possibly TRBD1 or TRBD2 (5 bases each). This CDR3 has 12 amino acids. CDR1 and CDR2 (germline): KGHDR, SFDVKD. The V and J ends lost 10 bases and 6 bases respectively, with 15 bases between them. The CDR3 spells CATVSGAGEQYF. DNA of the CDR3: TGTGCCACGGTTTCCGGGGCAGGCGAGCAGTACTTC.

There are a few counts of this clone. This rearrangement joins TRBV5-1 to TRBJ1-1; D might be TRBD1 (5 bases). The germline V gene has CDR1 SGHRS and CDR2 YFSETQ. This CDR3 is 17 amino acids long. Trimming cost V 1 base and J 0 bases, with 16 bases left between them. CDR3 loop: CASSLTSGTGMNTEAFF. In nucleotides, the CDR3 is TGCGCCAGCAGCTTGACCTCCGGGACTGGGATGAACACTGAAGCTTTCTTT. Full variable domain (rest looked up from reference TRBV5-1 and TRBJ1-1): KAGVTQTPRYLIKTRGQQVTLSCSPISGHRSVSWYQQTPGQGLQFLFEYFSETQRNKGNFPGRFSGRQFSNSRSEMNVSTLELGDSALYLCASSLTSGTGMNTEAFFGQGTRLTVV.

This clone was found once. The chain links TRBV28 to TRBJ2-7; D not resolved. The length of the CDR3 is 14 residues. Germline V gene sequence: CDR1 MDHEN, CDR2 SYDVKM. Trimming shortened V by 8 bases and J by 2 bases, and 16 bases separated the two germline ends. Here the CDR3 DNA reads TGTGCCAGCGCCCGTGTTGAAGGGCCCTACGAGCAGTACTTC. Residues: CASARVEGPYEQYF.

As concerns this clone: Different DNA sequences within this sample yield the same CDR3. The rearrangement uses TRBV18 and TRBJ2-7, with 7 bases fitting TRBD1. Trimming cost V 3 bases and J 4 bases; bases outside gene matches: 6. This CDR3 contains 14 residues. The germline gives CDR1 KGHSH, CDR2 LQKENI. The CDR3 region is CASSPGRGRYEQYF. DNA of the CDR3: TGTGCCAGCTCACCGGGTAGGGGGCGATACGAGCAGTACTTC.